This entry concerns a single T cell receptor beta chain. Its antigen remains unidentified. Only in-frame clones appear in the TCRdb table, and some are missing; sequencing was by immunoSEQ multiplex PCR. The sample has 150,000 to 200,000 clones, around 94% seen once; the top ten hold just over 5%. Germline V gene data show CDR1 as SNHLY and CDR2 as FYNNEI. The V gene lost 7 bases and the J gene lost 4 bases, with 11 bases spanning the gap. The CDR3 runs to 13 residues. These data are taken from a study of T cell responses to AZD1222 COVID-19 vaccine. Findings and limits, study-wide: Mostly white British, mostly female donors; authors suggested clonal diversity may be underestimated. The peak T cell response came first, and repertoires were sampled only after it.

Specimen: peripheral blood, collected 28 days after the second AZD1222 dose. The origin of this receptor is an adult who received the AZD1222 COVID-19 vaccine. The V and J genes are TRBV2 and TRBJ1-5; perhaps TRBD1 as D (6 bases). CDR3 sequence reads: CASTQGWNQPQHF. The CDR3 coding sequence is TGTGCCAGCACACAGGGCTGGAATCAGCCCCAGCATTTT. The entire variable domain, with the rest obtained from reference TRBV2 and TRBJ1-5, is as follows: EPEVTQTPSHQVTQMGQEVILRCVPISNHLYFYWYRQILGQKVEFLVSFYNNEISEKSEIFDDQFSVERPDGSNFTLKIRSTKLEDSAMYFCASTQGWNQPQHFGDGTRLSIL.